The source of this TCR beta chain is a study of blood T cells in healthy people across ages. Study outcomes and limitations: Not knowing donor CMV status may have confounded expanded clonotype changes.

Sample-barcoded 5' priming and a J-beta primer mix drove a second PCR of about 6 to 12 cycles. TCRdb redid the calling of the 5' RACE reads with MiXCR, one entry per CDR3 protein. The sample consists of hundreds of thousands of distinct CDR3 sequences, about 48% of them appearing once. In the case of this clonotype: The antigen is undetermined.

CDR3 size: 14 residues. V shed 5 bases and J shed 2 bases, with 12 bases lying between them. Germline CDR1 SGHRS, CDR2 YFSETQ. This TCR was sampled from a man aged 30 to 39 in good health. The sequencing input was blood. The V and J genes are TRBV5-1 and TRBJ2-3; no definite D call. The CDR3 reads CASRSNAFTDTQYF. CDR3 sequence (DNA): TGCGCCAGCAGATCAAACGCTTTCACAGATACGCAGTATTTT.